This T cell receptor beta chain derives from a study of T cell repertoires in cytomegalovirus infection. The CDR3 has 13 amino acids. Trimming stripped 4 bases from V and 5 bases from J, with 8 bases between. This clonotype was seen at least ten times. Its antigen remains unknown. The study, taken as a whole, reports: HLA-C-restricted TCR beta clonotypes specific for CMV led the ex vivo response. CMV carriers having the relevant HLA were flagged by cumulative public TCR beta family frequency.

MiXCR was run by TCRdb on the reads, yielding one entry per CDR3 protein. Of under 200,000 distinct CDR3 sequences listed, nearly 9.5% are singletons. This TCR derives from a human donor in good health (CMV status not recorded). Some clones in this sample may be carry-over from other donors' samples. The rearrangement joins TRBV12-3 or TRBV12-4 to TRBJ2-2; possibly TRBD2 for D (6 bases). Sequenced input: PBMCs. The CDR3, as DNA: TGTGCCAGCAGTTCCGGACTAACCGGGGAGCTGTTTTTT. Protein: CASSSGLTGELFF.